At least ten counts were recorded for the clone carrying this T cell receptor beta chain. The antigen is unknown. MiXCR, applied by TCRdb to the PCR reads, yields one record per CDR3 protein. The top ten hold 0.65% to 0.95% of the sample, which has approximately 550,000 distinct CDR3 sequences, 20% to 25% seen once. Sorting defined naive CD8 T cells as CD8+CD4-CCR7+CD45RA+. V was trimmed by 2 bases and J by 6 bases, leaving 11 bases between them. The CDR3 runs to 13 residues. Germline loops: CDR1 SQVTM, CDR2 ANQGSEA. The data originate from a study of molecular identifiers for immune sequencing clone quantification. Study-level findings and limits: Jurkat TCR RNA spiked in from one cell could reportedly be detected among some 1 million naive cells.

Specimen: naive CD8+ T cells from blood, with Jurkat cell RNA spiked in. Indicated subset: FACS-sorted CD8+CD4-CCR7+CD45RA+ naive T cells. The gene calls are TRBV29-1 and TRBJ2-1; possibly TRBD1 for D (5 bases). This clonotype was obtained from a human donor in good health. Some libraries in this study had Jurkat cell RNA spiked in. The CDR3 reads CSVETRQRNEQFF. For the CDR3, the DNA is TGCAGCGTTGAAACCAGACAGCGCAATGAGCAGTTCTTC.